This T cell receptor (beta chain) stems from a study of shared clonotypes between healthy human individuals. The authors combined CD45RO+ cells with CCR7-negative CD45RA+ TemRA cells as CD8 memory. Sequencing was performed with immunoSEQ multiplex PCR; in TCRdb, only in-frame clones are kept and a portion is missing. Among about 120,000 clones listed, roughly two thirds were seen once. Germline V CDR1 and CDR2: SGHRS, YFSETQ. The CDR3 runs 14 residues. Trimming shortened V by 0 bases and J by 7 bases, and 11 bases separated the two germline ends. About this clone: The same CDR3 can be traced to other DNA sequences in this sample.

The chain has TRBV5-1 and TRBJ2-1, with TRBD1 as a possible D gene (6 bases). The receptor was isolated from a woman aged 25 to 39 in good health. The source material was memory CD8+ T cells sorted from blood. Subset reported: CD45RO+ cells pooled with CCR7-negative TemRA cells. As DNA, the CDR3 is TGCGCCAGCAGCTTGGGGACAGAAGGGAATGAGCAGTTCTTC. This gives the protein CASSLGTEGNEQFF.